A single sample gave rise to the 22 T cell receptor beta chains below, sequenced in a study of Ad26.COV2.S vaccination and SARS-CoV-2 variants. The data were produced by immunoSEQ multiplex PCR, yet TCRdb's version contains in-frame clones alone and is incomplete. The table has some 450,000 clones, 90% seen once. Specified treatment: about 20 received Ad26.COV2.S at low or high dose, single or two shots; about 5 received placebo; per-sample allocation not given. Day 63 after the first injection of vaccine or placebo was the sampling time. The sample consisted of peripheral blood, taken in a trial of Ad26.COV2.S vaccine versus placebo. The receptors here all came from a person between 18 and 59 years old who received the Ad26.COV2.S COVID-19 vaccine or a placebo.

For the CDR3, the DNA is TGTGCCAGCCACCGGACTAGCGGCTCCTACAATGAGCAGTTCTTC. This translates into CASHRTSGSYNEQFF. The V call is TRBV2, the J call TRBJ2-1; 10 bases map to TRBD2. The CDR3 extends over 15 amino acids. V trimming: 8 bases; J trimming: 0 bases; junction bases outside the gene matches: 4. Germline V CDR1 and CDR2: SNHLY, FYNNEI.

The chain employs TRBV4-1 and TRBJ1-1; D is ambiguous. Looked up from germline, CDR1 is MGHRA and CDR2 is YSYEKL. V was cut by 0 bases and J by 5 bases, with 10 bases left in between. CDR3 length: 14 amino acids. CDR3 sequence (DNA): TGCGCCAGCAGCCAAGAAGGGATCGGGACTGAAGCTTTCTTT. Protein sequence: CASSQEGIGTEAFF.

This chain links TRBV11-2 with TRBJ2-3, with 9 positions matching TRBD2. The germline V gene encodes CDR1 SGHAT and CDR2 FQNNGV. V lost 2 bases, J lost 4 bases, and 7 bases stayed unmatched. The CDR3 spans 16 residues. Written as DNA, the CDR3 is TGTGCCAGCAGCTTAACGGCGGGAGGGGGCGCAGATACGCAGTATTTT. This encodes CASSLTAGGGADTQYF. Full variable domain (outside the CDR3, taken from reference TRBV11-2 and TRBJ2-3): EAGVAQSPRYKIIEKRQSVAFWCNPISGHATLYWYQQILGQGPKLLIQFQNNGVVDDSQLPKDRFSAERLKGVDSTLKIQPAKLEDSAVYLCASSLTAGGGADTQYFGPGTRLTVL.

CDR3 in amino acids: CASSLVLAGIPETQYF. CDR3 sequence (DNA): TGTGCCAGCAGCTTAGTATTGGCAGGGATCCCAGAGACCCAGTACTTC. This chain connects TRBV11-2 to TRBJ2-5; D perhaps matches TRBD1 (5 bases). The CDR3 has 16 residues. The V end lost 1 base, the J end lost 4 bases, and 16 bases lay between the germline ends. The germline gives CDR1 SGHAT, CDR2 FQNNGV.

V gene TRBV5-1 combines with J gene TRBJ2-7; no clear D gene. V lost 2 bases and J 0 bases, leaving 12 bases between the germline ends. The germline CDR1 and CDR2 sequences are SGHRS and YFSETQ. CDR3 length equals 15 residues. The CDR3, as DNA: TGCGCCAGCAGCTTATCGTCGCAGAGCTCCTACGAGCAGTACTTC. Encoded protein: CASSLSSQSSYEQYF.

This sequence joins TRBV5-5 and TRBJ2-7; D gene unclear. Trimming cost V 1 base and J 4 bases, with 9 bases left between them. The CDR3 has 13 amino acids. Per germline, CDR1 SGHKS and CDR2 YYEKEE (reference sequence). In DNA form, the CDR3 reads TGTGCCAGCAGCTTGTATACAGTATACGAGCAGTACTTC. It is translated as CASSLYTVYEQYF.

The rearrangement uses TRBV10-3 and TRBJ1-2, with D perhaps TRBD1 (5 bases). Between the trimmed V and J ends, which lost 3 bases and 8 bases, there was a span of 16 bases. Looked up from germline, CDR1 is ENHRY and CDR2 is SYGVKD. CDR3 size: 14 residues. The CDR3 bases are TGTGCCATCAGTGACCTCGAGGGGCGAGACGGCTACACCTTC. Translation: CAISDLEGRDGYTF.

The chain recombines TRBV5-1 with TRBJ2-1; 9 bases agree with TRBD2. The CDR3 has 15 residues. Trimming cost V 0 bases and J 3 bases; bases outside gene matches: 1. Germline V gene data show CDR1 as SGHRS and CDR2 as YFSETQ. CDR3 sequence: CASSLGLAVYNEQFF. The CDR3 DNA is TGCGCCAGCAGCTTGGGACTAGCGGTCTACAATGAGCAGTTCTTC.

This rearrangement joins TRBV28 to TRBJ2-2; D is unresolved. The CDR3 has 15 amino acids. The germline V gene encodes CDR1 MDHEN and CDR2 SYDVKM. V lost 5 bases to trimming and J lost 3 bases, with 13 bases between them. CDR3 bases: TGTGCCAGCAGTAGAAATGCAGGTTACACCGGGGAGCTGTTTTTT. It specifies CASSRNAGYTGELFF.

This chain links TRBV7-9 with TRBJ1-2, with 8 bases identical to TRBD1. The germline V gene encodes CDR1 SEHNR and CDR2 FQNEAQ (reference sequence). The V segment lost 8 bases and the J segment 5 bases; nucleotides outside the gene matches: 10. The CDR3 runs 14 residues. CDR3: CASVSGTGEYGYTF. The CDR3 DNA reads TGTGCCAGCGTTTCCGGGACAGGAGAGTATGGCTACACCTTC. The complete variable domain, with remaining parts taken from reference TRBV7-9 and TRBJ1-2, reads DTGVSQNPRHKITKRGQNVTFRCDPISEHNRLYWYRQTLGQGPEFLTYFQNEAQLEKSRLLSDRFSAERPKGSFSTLEIQRTEQGDSAMYLCASVSGTGEYGYTFGSGTRLTVV.

Notes on this clone: This same CDR3 is encoded by further DNA sequences in the sample. V is TRBV29-1 and J is TRBJ2-7; D is unclear. V lost 5 bases and J lost 0, with 8 bases in between. In germline, CDR1 is SQVTM, CDR2 ANQGSEA. The CDR3 is made up of 12 amino acids. Here the CDR3 DNA reads TGCAGCGTTTCGGCAAGCTCCTACGAGCAGTACTTC. Protein: CSVSASSYEQYF.

V is TRBV4-2 and J is TRBJ2-7; D gene ambiguous. Trimming shortened V by 1 base and J by 2 bases, and 9 bases separated the two germline ends. The germline CDR1 and CDR2 sequences are LGHNA and YNFKEQ. This CDR3 comprises 14 residues. The CDR3 is CASSQAPSAYEQYF. In DNA form, the CDR3 reads TGTGCCAGCAGCCAAGCCCCTAGTGCCTACGAGCAGTACTTC.

The chain is built from TRBV7-8 and TRBJ2-7; D might be TRBD2 (7 bases). CDR3 length: 20 residues. V was trimmed by 5 bases and J by 0 bases, leaving 29 bases between them. In germline, CDR1 is SGHVS, CDR2 FQNEAQ. CDR3 residues: CASSKLGRGNVARSSYEQYF. As DNA, the CDR3 is TGTGCCAGCAGCAAATTGGGGAGGGGGAATGTAGCGAGGAGCTCCTACGAGCAGTACTTC. The whole variable domain, filled in from reference TRBV7-8 and TRBJ2-7, reads GAGVSQSPRYKVAKRGQDVALRCDPISGHVSLFWYQQALGQGPEFLTYFQNEAQLDKSGLPSDRFFAERPEGSVSTLKIQRTQQEDSAVYLCASSKLGRGNVARSSYEQYFGPGTRLTVT.

This sequence joins TRBV5-1 and TRBJ1-5; D perhaps matches TRBD1 (5 bases). The ends were cut back, 0 bases at V and 7 bases at J, with 14 bases in the middle. The CDR3 spans 15 residues. CDR1 is SGHRS, CDR2 YFSETQ, per germline. CDR3 sequence: CASSLDGGMQQPQHF. The CDR3 DNA follows: TGCGCCAGCAGCTTGGATGGGGGTATGCAGCAGCCCCAGCATTTT.

This clone has only one observation. V gene TRBV27 combines with J gene TRBJ2-1; a possible D gene is TRBD2 (5 bases). The CDR3 loop spans 16 amino acids. Trimming left V 1 base short and J 5 bases short, with 15 bases between. Germline CDR1 is MNHEY and CDR2 is SMNVEV (reference sequence). DNA for the CDR3: TGTGCCAGCAGTTTATTCGGCGGAGGACCCCACAATGAGCAGTTCTTC. Amino acids: CASSLFGGGPHNEQFF.

V gene TRBV9 combines with J gene TRBJ2-5; D is perhaps TRBD2 (6 bases). Trimming took off 0 bases at V and 1 base at J, with 13 bases between the two ends. The CDR3 covers 16 residues. Germline CDR1 is SGDLS and CDR2 is YYNGEE. DNA for the CDR3: TGTGCCAGCAGCGTAGTCGGTAGCGGTGCCCAAGAGACCCAGTACTTC. It yields the protein CASSVVGSGAQETQYF.

J is TRBJ2-7 and V is TRBV6-6; 13 nucleotides align to TRBD2. The CDR3 spans 19 residues. The V gene end was trimmed by 5 bases and the J gene end by 2 bases; junction bases not matched to a gene: 15. Germline V gene data show CDR1 as MNHNY and CDR2 as SVGAGI (reference sequence). This CDR3 is CASSPTSRPGLAGTYEQYF. The DNA of the CDR3 is TGTGCCAGCAGTCCAACCAGCAGGCCGGGACTAGCGGGAACCTACGAGCAGTACTTC.

The rearrangement uses TRBV7-8 and TRBJ1-4; 7 nucleotides line up with TRBD1. J lost 8 bases, V lost 5 bases, and 11 bases had no gene match. Germline values: CDR1 SGHVS, CDR2 FQNEAQ. The CDR3 consists of 15 residues. In nucleotides, the CDR3 is TGTGCCAGCAGCCCCTCGGCAGGGGGAGGGGAAAAACTGTTTTTT. Protein product: CASSPSAGGGEKLFF.

Only one count was recorded for this clone. The chain employs TRBV6-4 and TRBJ2-1; 9 nucleotides agree with TRBD2. This CDR3 has 15 amino acids. V lost 6 bases, J lost 8 bases, and 11 bases stayed unmatched. Germline loops: CDR1 MRHNA, CDR2 SNTAGT. The CDR3 here is CASRAEVSGSYEQFF. CDR3 nucleotide sequence: TGTGCCAGCAGAGCCGAGGTTAGCGGGAGTTATGAGCAGTTCTTC.

This sequence joins TRBV19 and TRBJ2-2; no clear D. The CDR3 consists of 15 residues. V gave up 5 bases and J gave up 0 bases, with 10 bases separating them. CDR1 and CDR2 from the germline V gene are LNHDA and SQIVND (reference sequence). As DNA, the CDR3 is TGTGCCAGTAGTCCCCGGGCCGCGAACACCGGGGAGCTGTTTTTT. This codes for CASSPRAANTGELFF.

DNA of the CDR3: TGTGCCAGCAGCTTTACAGGGGGCTCAGGAGATACGCAGTATTTT. Residues: CASSFTGGSGDTQYF. The chain is built from TRBV9 and TRBJ2-3, with 9 bases matching TRBD1. The CDR3 is 15 residues long. The germline CDR1 and CDR2 sequences are SGDLS and YYNGEE. Unmatched junction bases numbered 8, after V lost 4 bases and J lost 5 bases.

With respect to this clone: Other DNA sequences of this sample code for an identical CDR3. The V gene is TRBV19, the J gene TRBJ1-4; D may be TRBD1 (6 bases). Trimming shortened V by 2 bases and J by 7 bases, and 11 bases separated the two germline ends. The CDR3 is made up of 14 amino acids. Germline V lookup: CDR1 LNHDA, CDR2 SQIVND (reference sequence). CDR3 in DNA: TGTGCCAGTAGTATACCAGGGGCGGGTGAAAAACTGTTTTTT. Its translation: CASSIPGAGEKLFF.